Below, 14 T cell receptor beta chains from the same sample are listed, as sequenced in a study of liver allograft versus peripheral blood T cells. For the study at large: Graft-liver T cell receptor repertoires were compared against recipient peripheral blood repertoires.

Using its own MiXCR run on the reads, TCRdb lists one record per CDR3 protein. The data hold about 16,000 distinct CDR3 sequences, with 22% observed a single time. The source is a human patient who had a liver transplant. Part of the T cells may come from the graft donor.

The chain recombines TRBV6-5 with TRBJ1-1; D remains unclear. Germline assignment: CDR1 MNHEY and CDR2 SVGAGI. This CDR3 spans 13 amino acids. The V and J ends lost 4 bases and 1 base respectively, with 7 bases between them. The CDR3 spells CASSLGGNTEAFF. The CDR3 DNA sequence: TGTGCCAGCAGTTTGGGAGGGAACACTGAAGCTTTCTTT.

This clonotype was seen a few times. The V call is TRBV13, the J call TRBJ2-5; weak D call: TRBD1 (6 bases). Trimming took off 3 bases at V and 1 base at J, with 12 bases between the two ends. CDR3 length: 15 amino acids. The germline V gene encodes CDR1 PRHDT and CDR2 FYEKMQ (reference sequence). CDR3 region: CASSFRAGAQETQYF. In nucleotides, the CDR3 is TGTGCCAGCAGCTTTAGGGCAGGGGCCCAAGAGACCCAGTACTTC.

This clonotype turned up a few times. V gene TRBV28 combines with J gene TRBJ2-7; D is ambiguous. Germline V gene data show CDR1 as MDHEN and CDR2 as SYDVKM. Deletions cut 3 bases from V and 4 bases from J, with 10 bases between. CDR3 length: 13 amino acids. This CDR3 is CASSLSAVYEQYF. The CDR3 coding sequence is TGTGCCAGCAGTTTGTCGGCAGTTTACGAGCAGTACTTC.

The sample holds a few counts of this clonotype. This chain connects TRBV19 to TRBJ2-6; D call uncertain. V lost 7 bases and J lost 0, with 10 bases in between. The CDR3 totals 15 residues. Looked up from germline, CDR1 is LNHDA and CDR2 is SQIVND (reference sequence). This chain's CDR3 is CASTRGSSGANVLTF. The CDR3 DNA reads TGTGCCAGTACAAGAGGCAGCTCTGGGGCCAACGTCCTGACTTTC. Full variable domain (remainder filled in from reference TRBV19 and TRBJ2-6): DGGITQSPKYLFRKEGQNVTLSCEQNLNHDAMYWYRQDPGQGLRLIYYSQIVNDFQKGDIAEGYSVSREKKESFPLTVTSAQKNPTAFYLCASTRGSSGANVLTFGAGSRLTVL.

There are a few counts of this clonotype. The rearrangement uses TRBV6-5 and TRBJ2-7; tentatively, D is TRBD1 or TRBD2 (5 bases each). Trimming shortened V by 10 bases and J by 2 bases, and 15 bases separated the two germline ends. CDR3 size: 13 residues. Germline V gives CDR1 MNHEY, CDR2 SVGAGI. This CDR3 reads CATFEGPTYEQYF. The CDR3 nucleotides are TGTGCCACCTTTGAGGGGCCGACCTACGAGCAGTACTTC.

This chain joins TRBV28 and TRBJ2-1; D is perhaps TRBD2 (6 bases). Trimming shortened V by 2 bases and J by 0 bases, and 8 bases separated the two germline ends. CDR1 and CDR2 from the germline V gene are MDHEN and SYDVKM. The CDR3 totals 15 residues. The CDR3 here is CASSLAGSSYNEQFF. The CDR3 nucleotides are TGTGCCAGCAGTTTAGCCGGGAGCTCCTACAATGAGCAGTTCTTC.

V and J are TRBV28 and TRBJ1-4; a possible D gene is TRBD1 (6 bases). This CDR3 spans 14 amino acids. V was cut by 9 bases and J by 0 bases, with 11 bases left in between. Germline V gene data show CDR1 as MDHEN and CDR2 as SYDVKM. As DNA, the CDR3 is TGTGCCAGTCTGGACAGTACAACTAATGAAAAACTGTTTTTT. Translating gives CASLDSTTNEKLFF. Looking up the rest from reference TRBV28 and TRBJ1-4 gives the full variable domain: DVKVTQSSRYLVKRTGEKVFLECVQDMDHENMFWYRQDPGLGLRLIYFSYDVKMKEKGDIPEGYSVSREKKERFSLILESASTNQTSMYLCASLDSTTNEKLFFGSGTQLSVL.

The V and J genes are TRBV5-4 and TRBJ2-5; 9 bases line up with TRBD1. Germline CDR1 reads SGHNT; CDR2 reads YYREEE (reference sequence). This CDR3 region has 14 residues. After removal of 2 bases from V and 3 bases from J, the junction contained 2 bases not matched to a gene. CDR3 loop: CASSLGTGKETQYF. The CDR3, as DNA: TGTGCCAGCAGCTTAGGGACAGGGAAAGAGACCCAGTACTTC.

CDR3 residues: CASSPGSSYNEQFF. In DNA, the CDR3 is TGTGCCAGCAGTCCAGGGAGCTCCTACAATGAGCAGTTCTTC. The chain recombines TRBV27 with TRBJ2-1; the D call may be TRBD1 or TRBD2 (5 bases each). The CDR3 runs to 14 residues. Germline loops: CDR1 MNHEY, CDR2 SMNVEV (reference sequence). The V gene lost 5 bases and the J gene lost 0 bases, with 8 bases spanning the gap.

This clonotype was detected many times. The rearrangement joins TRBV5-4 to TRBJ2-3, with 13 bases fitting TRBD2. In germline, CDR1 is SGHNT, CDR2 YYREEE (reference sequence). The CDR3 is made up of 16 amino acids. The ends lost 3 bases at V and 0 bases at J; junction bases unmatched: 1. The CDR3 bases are TGTGCCAGCAGCTCGGGACTAGCGGGGAGCACAGATACGCAGTATTTT. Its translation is CASSSGLAGSTDTQYF.

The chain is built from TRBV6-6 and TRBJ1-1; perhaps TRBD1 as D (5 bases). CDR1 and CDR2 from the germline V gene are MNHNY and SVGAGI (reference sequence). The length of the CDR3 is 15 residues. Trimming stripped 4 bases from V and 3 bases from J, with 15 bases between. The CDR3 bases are TGTGCCAGCAGTTTAGCCGGGATGGGGGACACTGAAGCTTTCTTT. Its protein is CASSLAGMGDTEAFF.

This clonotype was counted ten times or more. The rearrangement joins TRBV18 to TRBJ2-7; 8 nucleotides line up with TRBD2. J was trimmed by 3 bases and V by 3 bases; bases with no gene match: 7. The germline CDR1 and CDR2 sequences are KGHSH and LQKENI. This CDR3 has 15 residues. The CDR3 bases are TGTGCCAGCTCACCCAACAGACTAGCGATCTACGAGCAGTACTTC. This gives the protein CASSPNRLAIYEQYF.

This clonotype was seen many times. CDR3 sequence: CASSYSRTGRETQYF. CDR3 nucleotide sequence: TGTGCCAGCAGTTACTCGAGGACAGGGAGAGAGACCCAGTACTTC. The chain uses TRBV6-5 and TRBJ2-5; 8 nucleotides match TRBD1. Germline V gene data show CDR1 as MNHEY and CDR2 as SVGAGI. Germline trimming cut 0 bases from V and 4 bases from J; bases unmatched to any gene: 4. This CDR3 has 15 residues.

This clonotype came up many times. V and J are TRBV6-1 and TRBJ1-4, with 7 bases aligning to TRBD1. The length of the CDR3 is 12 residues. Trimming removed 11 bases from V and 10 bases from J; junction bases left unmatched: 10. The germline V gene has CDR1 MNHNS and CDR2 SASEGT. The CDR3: CASRTGTGKLFF. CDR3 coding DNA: TGTGCCTCCCGGACAGGTACAGGAAAACTGTTTTTT.